The 2 T cell receptor beta chains in this list originate from one sample, sequenced in a study of blood T cells in healthy people across ages. Combining a sample-barcoded 5' primer with a J-beta primer mix, a second PCR ran for about 7 to 12 cycles. TCRdb ran MiXCR on the 5' RACE reads and lists one entry per CDR3 protein. The table lists roughly 1,500,000 distinct CDR3 sequences, around 35% of them singletons. Sequenced sample: blood. Receptors originate from a woman aged 25 to 39 in good health.

This chain joins TRBV4-1 and TRBJ1-1; perhaps TRBD1 as D (6 bases). V lost 5 bases, J lost 2 bases, and 18 bases lay in between. CDR1 and CDR2 (germline): MGHRA, YSYEKL. The CDR3 totals 16 residues. CDR3: CASSMGGATDNTEAFF. CDR3 DNA sequence: TGCGCCAGCAGCATGGGGGGGGCGACCGACAACACTGAAGCTTTCTTT.

Turning to this clonotype: Possible read error: a much larger clone is one base away. The J gene is TRBJ2-7, the V gene TRBV12-3 or TRBV12-4, with 11 positions matching TRBD1. J was trimmed by 5 bases and V by 5 bases; bases with no gene match: 8. The CDR3 has 15 residues. The chain's CDR3 is CASSQRGQGVDEQYF. The CDR3 DNA is TGTGCCAGCAGTCAGCGGGGACAGGGGGTCGACGAGCAGTACTTC.